This TCR beta chain comes out of a study of spatial heterogeneity in lung cancer. Described time point: blood at routine non-recurrence follow-up after resection. In each case, whole RNA from tumor, nontumor lung or frozen PBMC was sequenced unsorted. Looked up from germline, CDR1 is DFQATT and CDR2 is SNEGSKA (reference sequence). This CDR3 comprises 14 residues. V lost 6 bases, J lost 0 bases, and 14 bases lay in between. A distinct unique molecular identifier was carried by each TCR cDNA molecule. Each CDR3 protein is one row after TCRdb ran MiXCR on the 5' RACE reads. Here the sample spans about 120,000 distinct CDR3 sequences, 12% being singletons. This clonotype was counted a few times.

The chain couples TRBV20-1 to TRBJ1-1; no reliable D call. The source of this sequence is a male donor with early-stage non-small cell lung cancer. Sequencing was performed on PBMCs, taken at follow-up. The CDR3 DNA sequence: TGCAGTGCCCACAACATCGTAATGAACACTGAAGCTTTCTTT. Its protein product is CSAHNIVMNTEAFF.